Presented here are 3 T cell receptor beta chains from one specimen sequenced in a study of cytomegalovirus exposure and HLA in healthy donors. PCR primers comprised 60 Vbeta and 13 Jbeta primers. Method: immunoSEQ multiplex PCR; TCRdb's copy keeps in-frame clones and lacks some. The sample shows 30,000 to 35,000 clones, and roughly 3.2% sits with its ten largest clones. Sequenced material: PBMCs. These TCRs come from a man aged 40-49 years in good health and CMV-seronegative.

DNA for the CDR3: TGTGCCAGCAGTCGAAACCCGGACACCTCCTACGAGCAGTACTTC. This sequence encodes CASSRNPDTSYEQYF. The chain recombines TRBV6-5 with TRBJ2-7; D perhaps matches TRBD1 (5 bases). CDR1 and CDR2 (germline): MNHEY, SVGAGI. Trimming cost V 5 bases and J 0 bases, with 14 bases left between them. The CDR3 is 15 amino acids.

The CDR3 region is CASSPRLTDTQYF. Written as DNA, the CDR3 is TGTGCCAGCAGCCCTCGACTCACAGATACGCAGTATTTT. The chain is built from TRBV7-3 and TRBJ2-3, with D unclear. CDR1 and CDR2 (germline): SGHTA, FQGTGA. Trimming cost V 5 bases and J 2 bases, with 8 bases left between them. The CDR3 is 13 residues long.

This chain joins TRBV4-3 and TRBJ2-3, with D possibly TRBD2 on 6 matching bases. The CDR3 covers 16 residues. CDR1 is LGHNA and CDR2 is YSLEER in the germline V gene. Trimming pared 1 base from V and 4 bases from J, leaving 15 bases between. CDR3 nucleotides: TGCGCCAGCAGCCAAGCGCCGGGAGAGGGCGCAGATACGCAGTATTTT. This translates into CASSQAPGEGADTQYF.